This T cell receptor (beta chain) was sequenced during a study of PD-1 blockade in mismatch repair-deficient tumors. Profiling relied on immunoSEQ multiplex PCR, and the TCRdb table lists in-frame clones only, not all of them. The table records 38,000 or so clones, roughly 81% of them present only once. This CDR3 comprises 15 residues. Trimming shortened V by 9 bases and J by 3 bases, and 20 bases separated the two germline ends. Germline-derived CDR1 and CDR2 are MNHNY and SVGAGI (reference sequence). The sequence derives from an adult with mismatch repair-deficient cancer. The sample consisted of peripheral blood, taken roughly 76 weeks after starting pembrolizumab. The chain links TRBV6-6 to TRBJ1-1; D not resolved. The chain's CDR3 is CASAPARPRDTEAFF. Here the CDR3 DNA reads TGTGCCAGTGCCCCAGCGAGACCTCGGGACACTGAAGCTTTCTTT.